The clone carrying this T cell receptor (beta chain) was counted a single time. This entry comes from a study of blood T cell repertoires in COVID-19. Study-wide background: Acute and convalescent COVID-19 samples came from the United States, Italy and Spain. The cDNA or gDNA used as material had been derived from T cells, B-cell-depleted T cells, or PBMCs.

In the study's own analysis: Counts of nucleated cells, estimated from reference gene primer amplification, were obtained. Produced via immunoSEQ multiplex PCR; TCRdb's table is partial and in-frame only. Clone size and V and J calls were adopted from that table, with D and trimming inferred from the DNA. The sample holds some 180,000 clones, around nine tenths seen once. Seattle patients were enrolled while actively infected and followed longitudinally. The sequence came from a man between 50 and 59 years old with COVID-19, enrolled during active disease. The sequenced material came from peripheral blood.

The CDR3 region is CASSFDSGGTEAFF. The DNA for the CDR3 is TGTGCCAGCAGCTTTGACAGCGGGGGCACTGAAGCTTTCTTT. The genes are TRBV7-2 and TRBJ1-1; possibly TRBD1 for D (5 bases). Germline-derived CDR1 and CDR2 are SGHTA and FQGNSA. The CDR3 runs 14 residues. V was pared by 3 bases and J by 4 bases, with 12 bases between.